The clone carrying this TCR beta chain was seen many times. The antigen remains undetermined. This entry is derived from a study of regulatory T cells in long-lasting Graves disease. The CDR3 sequence is 15 residues long. Between the trimmed V and J ends, which lost 2 bases and 2 bases, there was a span of 12 bases. Germline V CDR1 and CDR2: SGHAT, FQDESV (reference sequence). Construction of TCR beta libraries relied on iRepertoire HTBI primers and on Arm-PCR targeting CDR3 regions. MiXCR was run by TCRdb on the multiplex PCR reads, yielding one entry per CDR3 protein. This table has hundreds of thousands of distinct CDR3 sequences, roughly 15% appearing once. Study-wide results and limits: New patients shared about a thousand public clonotypes, fewer than the approximately 3,000 shared by persistent patients.

Indicated time point: newly diagnosed GD, antithyroid drugs for less than 3 months. From RNA extracted from PBMCs, the TCR library was made. This same sample was also part of a study on T cells in Graves' hyperthyroidism and ophthalmopathy.

V is TRBV11-1 and J is TRBJ2-5; D is uncertain. The input for sequencing was peripheral blood mononuclear cells (PBMCs), taken at new diagnosis, from a patient treated with antithyroid drugs. This TCR was sampled from a woman aged 35-65 years with Graves disease. The CDR3 here is CASSLSDGGQETQYF. CDR3 DNA: TGTGCCAGCAGCTTATCGGACGGTGGGCAAGAGACCCAGTACTTC.